The 16 T cell receptor beta chains below come from one sample, sequenced in a study of T cells of healthy individuals. TCRdb re-analysed the 5' RACE reads in MiXCR, keeping a single row per CDR3 protein. The table has around 63,000 distinct CDR3 sequences, about a sixth seen once. All receptors come from a human donor in good health.

This CDR3 reads CATRPGQAYNEQFF. As DNA, the CDR3 is TGTGCCACGAGGCCGGGACAGGCGTACAATGAGCAGTTCTTC. The chain uses TRBV6-2 or TRBV6-3 and TRBJ2-1; 8 positions agree with TRBD1. Germline loops: CDR1 MNHEY, CDR2 SVGEGT. The trim removed 10 bases at V and 4 bases at J, leaving 9 bases unmatched. The CDR3 has 14 amino acids.

This sequence joins TRBV18 and TRBJ1-6, with 7 bases lining up with TRBD1. CDR1 KGHSH and CDR2 LQKENI come from the germline V gene. J lost 8 bases, V lost 4 bases, and 8 bases had no gene match. The length of the CDR3 is 15 residues. The CDR3 bases are TGTGCCAGCTCACTTAGACAGGGTTGGGATTCACCCCTCCACTTT. It codes for CASSLRQGWDSPLHF.

This clonotype was picked up a small number of times. The chain links TRBV6-4 to TRBJ1-2; 9 bases line up with TRBD1. Germline V gene lookup returns CDR1 MRHNA and CDR2 SNTAGT. CDR3 size: 15 residues. V shed 5 bases and J 4 bases; nucleotides not matched to a gene: 8. The CDR3 nucleotides read TGTGCCAGCAGTCTAGATCCGGGACAGGGCTATGGCTACACCTTC. Its translation is CASSLDPGQGYGYTF.

V and J are TRBV15 and TRBJ2-7; 10 bases match TRBD1. The CDR3 has 15 amino acids. Germline V gene sequence: CDR1 LNHNV, CDR2 YYDKDF (reference sequence). The J segment lost 7 bases and the V segment lost 0 bases, leaving 6 bases of the junction unmatched. CDR3 sequence: CATSREGQGLGEQYF. In DNA, the CDR3 is TGTGCCACCAGCAGAGAGGGACAGGGGCTGGGGGAGCAGTACTTC.

This clonotype was recorded once. The rearrangement joins TRBV7-3 to TRBJ2-1; 8 nucleotides line up with TRBD2. CDR3 length equals 16 residues. V lost 2 bases, J lost 10 bases, and 13 bases stayed unmatched. Per germline, CDR1 SGHTA and CDR2 FQGTGA. The CDR3 sequence: CASSLGSGLASQEQFF. The CDR3 DNA reads TGTGCCAGCAGCTTAGGGTCCGGACTAGCTTCTCAAGAGCAGTTCTTC.

This clonotype occurred many times. This chain connects TRBV29-1 to TRBJ1-1, with D possibly matching TRBD1 (5 bases). Trimming shortened V by 3 bases and J by 0 bases, and 14 bases separated the two germline ends. CDR3 length equals 15 residues. Germline V gene data show CDR1 as SQVTM and CDR2 as ANQGSEA. CDR3 in amino acids: CSVDQGTGMNTEAFF. The CDR3 nucleotides read TGCAGCGTTGACCAGGGAACGGGCATGAACACTGAAGCTTTCTTT.

This chain links TRBV4-1 with TRBJ1-1, with D perhaps matching TRBD1 (5 bases). Germline lookup yields CDR1 MGHRA and CDR2 YSYEKL. CDR3 length: 14 amino acids. V was pared by 1 base and J by 7 bases, with 13 bases between. The CDR3 sequence: CASSQGGSRVEAFF. CDR3 in DNA: TGCGCCAGCAGCCAAGGTGGGAGCAGGGTTGAAGCTTTCTTT.

Only a few counts were recorded for this clonotype. The chain links TRBV10-3 to TRBJ1-5; D is possibly TRBD1 (5 bases). The germline V and J ends were trimmed by 8 bases and 4 bases, with 9 bases remaining between them. CDR3 length equals 12 residues. The germline V gene has CDR1 ENHRY and CDR2 SYGVKD. The CDR3 DNA reads as TGTGCCATCGCGGGGGGTAATCAGCCCCAGCATTTT. Amino acids: CAIAGGNQPQHF.

This clonotype was seen many times. This chain links TRBV20-1 with TRBJ2-7; TRBD2 matches at 13 bases. The CDR3 loop spans 16 amino acids. Germline lookup yields CDR1 DFQATT and CDR2 SNEGSKA (reference sequence). V gave up 0 bases and J gave up 3 bases; unmatched junction bases: 5. CDR3 amino acids: CSAREFGLAGDYEQYF. In nucleotides, the CDR3 is TGCAGTGCTAGAGAGTTTGGACTAGCGGGGGACTACGAGCAGTACTTC.

A few counts support this clonotype. This chain links TRBV2 with TRBJ2-5; D unclear. Germline assignment: CDR1 SNHLY and CDR2 FYNNEI. Trimming stripped 11 bases from V and 3 bases from J, with 22 bases between. This CDR3 has 15 amino acids. In DNA, the CDR3 is TGTGCCTACCGTCCGGGCCACCTGTTAGAAGAGACCCAGTACTTC. Protein sequence: CAYRPGHLLEETQYF.

This clonotype was counted at least ten times. V and J are TRBV19 and TRBJ2-2, with 10 bases matching TRBD2. The germline CDR1 and CDR2 sequences are LNHDA and SQIVND (reference sequence). This CDR3 is built from 17 residues. The V segment lost 6 bases and the J segment 4 bases; nucleotides outside the gene matches: 11. CDR3 amino acids: CASSRKLAGTVTGELFF. CDR3 nucleotide sequence: TGTGCCAGTAGCCGAAAACTAGCGGGAACCGTCACCGGGGAGCTGTTTTTT.

The V call is TRBV23-1, the J call TRBJ2-3, with 9 bases fitting TRBD1. TRBV23-1 is labeled an ORF, and its function is uncertain. V dropped 2 bases and J dropped 3; count of bases not matched to a gene: 6. There are 16 residues in the CDR3. This CDR3 is CASSQGQGRVTDTQYF. The CDR3 nucleotides read TGCGCCAGCAGTCAAGGACAGGGGCGGGTTACAGATACGCAGTATTTT.

This clonotype was counted at least ten times. CDR3 in DNA: TGTGCCACCAGTGACCCGAATCAGCCCCAGCATTTT. Translation gives CATSDPNQPQHF. The chain has TRBV24-1 and TRBJ1-5; no firm D call. The germline V and J ends were trimmed by 4 bases and 4 bases, with 4 bases remaining between them. The CDR3 runs to 12 residues. Germline CDR1 reads KGHDR; CDR2 reads SFDVKD.

This clonotype was counted ten times or more. This chain uses TRBV30 with TRBJ2-7; D perhaps matches TRBD1 (8 bases). The V end was cut by 4 bases, the J end by 6 bases, with 22 bases between. CDR1 is GTSNPN, CDR2 SVGIG, per germline (reference sequence). There are 15 residues in the CDR3. Here the CDR3 DNA reads TGTGCCTGGAACAGGGGGGGGGCCTCATCGGGCGAGCAGTACTTC. Amino acid sequence: CAWNRGGASSGEQYF.

The sample holds many counts of this clonotype. The rearrangement links TRBV12-3 or TRBV12-4 to TRBJ2-7; D is uncertain. Trimming took off 6 bases at V and 4 bases at J, with 7 bases between the two ends. The CDR3 is 11 residues long. CDR3 amino acids: CASSTFYEQYF. The CDR3 DNA reads TGTGCCAGCAGCACCTTTTACGAGCAGTACTTC.

The J gene is TRBJ1-2, the V gene TRBV6-1; D call uncertain. The V gene lost 0 bases and the J gene lost 4 bases, with 12 bases spanning the gap. The CDR3 length is 15 residues. CDR1 is MNHNS and CDR2 is SASEGT in the germline V gene. CDR3 region: CASSEAGGSTYGYTF. The CDR3 DNA is TGTGCCAGCAGTGAAGCAGGAGGGTCCACCTATGGCTACACCTTC.